This T cell receptor beta chain emerged from a study of early T cells in non-severe SARS-CoV-2 infection. As for the study in general: Sequencing of bulk RNA from unsorted whole blood was done, without chain pairing. Overall study findings and caveats: Database matching using VDJdb favored anti-spike CD8 responses, with private and CD4 specificities left missing.

This clonotype was recorded at least ten times. Its antigen is unknown. V lost 2 bases and J lost 7, with 15 bases in between. The germline V gene encodes CDR1 SGHVS and CDR2 FNYEAQ. CDR3 length: 15 amino acids. Unique molecular identifiers tagged individual cDNA molecules. TCRdb re-called the 5' RACE reads through MiXCR, storing one row per CDR3 protein. The data show 30,000 to 45,000 distinct CDR3 sequences, with more than 4% seen just once and 5.5% to 6.5% held by the top ten. The clonotype comes from an adult who was a healthcare worker with PCR-confirmed SARS-CoV-2 infection or an uninfected control (not recorded which). This rearrangement joins TRBV7-6 to TRBJ2-1; no clear D gene. What was sequenced was whole blood. CDR3 sequence: CASSLRREGQNEQFF. The CDR3, as DNA: TGTGCCAGCAGCTTAAGACGCGAAGGGCAGAATGAGCAGTTCTTC. Together with reference TRBV7-6 and TRBJ2-1, the CDR3 gives the full variable domain: GAGVSQSPRYKVTKRGQDVALRCDPISGHVSLYWYRQALGQGPEFLTYFNYEAQQDKSGLPNDRFSAERPEGSISTLTIQRTEQRDSAMYRCASSLRREGQNEQFFGPGTRLTVL.